This T cell receptor beta chain was recorded in a study of OX40 agonist ivuxolimab in advanced cancers. For the study in its entirety: Ivuxolimab was an agonistic, fully human IgG2 monoclonal antibody directed against OX40 (CD134), a costimulatory receptor. In the dose-escalation cohort, roughly 80% of patients were male, and the mean age was approximately 60 years, with a range of roughly 20 to 85. Patients were allowed to have had prior anti-PD-1, anti-PD-L1 or anti-CTLA-4 therapy, and around 40% of the dose-escalation patients had previously received checkpoint inhibitors. Three dose-escalation patients achieved partial responses, one with hepatocellular carcinoma and two with cutaneous melanoma. Peripheral TCRbeta sequencing aimed to test whether ivuxolimab altered TCR sequence diversity and caused clonal T-cell expansion. Among the 52 dose-escalation patients, about 19 had hepatocellular carcinoma, 15 or so melanoma, 9 renal cell carcinoma and 9 head and neck cancer. Intravenous ivuxolimab was administered to patients every 2 weeks at six dose levels: 0.01, 0.1, 0.3, 1.5, 3 and 10 mg/kg. The paper covers the monotherapy dose-escalation part of the phase I ivuxolimab trial, which included N of about 51 patients. Findings and caveats that apply to the study as a whole: Antigen specificity was not determined for the clonally expanded peripheral T cells. Low levels of normalized T-cell clonal expansion were also seen in some nonresponding patients. In the 0.1-3.0 mg/kg groups, partial responders were among the patients with the lowest normalized peripheral clonal expansion, particularly in CD8+ T cells. At doses of 0.1 to 3.0 mg/kg, clonal expansion of both CD4+ and CD8+ T cells in blood was seen between baseline and week 6. After ivuxolimab, more expanded clones were found on average in CD8+ T cells than in CD4+ T cells.

Comments on this clone: Its target antigen remains unknown. An end of the junction differs from the germline gene, which may be a read error.

The trial excluded patients who had a history of autoimmune disease or were on systemic immunosuppression. In every dose cohort, peripheral blood was drawn for TCR sequencing at baseline, cycle 4 day 1, and cycle 7 day 1. Samples came from an open-label, multicenter, first-in-human phase I dose-escalation trial of ivuxolimab. Adults with locally advanced or metastatic melanoma, renal cell carcinoma, hepatocellular carcinoma or head and neck squamous cell carcinoma were enrolled in the trial. Before TCR sequencing, CD4+ T cells and CD8+ T cells were sorted from peripheral blood as separate populations. To sequence the TCRbeta CDR3 region, genomic DNA was isolated from the sorted cells. The immunoSEQ Assay was used to sequence the TCRbeta CDR3 regions. This is the immuneACCESS table as TCRdb keeps it, with only in-frame sequences that have V and J called. A part of the clones is gone; compared with another copy, unresolved V genes explain less than half, and the rest is unexplained. This sample lists some 66,000 clones; more than 60% were detected once. The ten biggest clones cover 1.6% of the sample.

The germline V gene gives CDR1 as MNHNS and CDR2 as SASEGT. The CDR3 runs 11 residues from the cysteine to the phenylalanine. CDR3 DNA is the only sequence kept; it has 33 bases, read in frame from the first base. The TCR was taken from an adult with an advanced solid tumor such as melanoma, head and neck, liver or kidney cancer. Rearrangement joined TRBV6-1 to TRBJ1-4; possibly the D gene is TRBD1, per 5 matching bases. Sequences were derived from CD4+ or CD8+ T cells sorted from blood, sampled in a trial of the OX40 agonist ivuxolimab. CDR3 region: CASSPGGWAVF. The nucleotide sequence reads as follows: TGTGCCAGCAGTCCCGGGGGTTGGGCCGTTTTT.